Below, one TCR beta chain is given with its context. This sample stems from a study of blood T cells in healthy people across ages. The overall study: When template switching was applied, about one barcoded beta molecule was captured per two T cells.

A second PCR, run for about 6 to 12 cycles, used a sample-barcoded 5' primer plus a J-beta primer mix. TCRdb itself ran the 5' RACE reads through MiXCR, one entry per CDR3 protein. Here the sample spans fewer than 2 million distinct CDR3 sequences, 35% to 50% being singletons. Trimming cost V 6 bases and J 6 bases, with 19 bases left between them. Germline V CDR1 and CDR2: LGHDT, YNNKEL (reference sequence). The CDR3 length is 15 residues. Sequenced input: blood. The receptor was isolated from a human donor in good health. The genes are TRBV3-1 and TRBJ2-3, with D possibly TRBD2 on 7 matching bases. Here the CDR3 reads CASREGGALTDTQYF. CDR3 sequence (DNA): TGTGCCAGCAGAGAAGGGGGGGCCTTAACGGATACGCAGTATTTT.